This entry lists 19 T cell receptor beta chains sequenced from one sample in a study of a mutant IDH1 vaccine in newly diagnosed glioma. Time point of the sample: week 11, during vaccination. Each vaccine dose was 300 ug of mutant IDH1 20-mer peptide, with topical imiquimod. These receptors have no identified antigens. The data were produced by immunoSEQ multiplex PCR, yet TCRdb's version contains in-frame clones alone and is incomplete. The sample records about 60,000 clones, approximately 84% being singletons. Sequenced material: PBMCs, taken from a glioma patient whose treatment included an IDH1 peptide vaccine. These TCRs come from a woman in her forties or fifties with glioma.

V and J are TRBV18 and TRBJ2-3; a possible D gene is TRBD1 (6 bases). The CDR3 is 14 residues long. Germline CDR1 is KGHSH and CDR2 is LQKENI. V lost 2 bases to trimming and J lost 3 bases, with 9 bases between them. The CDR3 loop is CASSPNRVTDTQYF. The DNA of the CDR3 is TGTGCCAGCTCACCAAACAGGGTGACAGATACGCAGTATTTT.

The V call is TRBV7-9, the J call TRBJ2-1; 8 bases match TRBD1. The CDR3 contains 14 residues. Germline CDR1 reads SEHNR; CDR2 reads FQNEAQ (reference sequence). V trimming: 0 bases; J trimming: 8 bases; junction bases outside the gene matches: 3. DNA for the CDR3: TGTGCCAGCAGCTTAGCGGCAGGGGGCGATGAGCAGTTCTTC. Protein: CASSLAAGGDEQFF.

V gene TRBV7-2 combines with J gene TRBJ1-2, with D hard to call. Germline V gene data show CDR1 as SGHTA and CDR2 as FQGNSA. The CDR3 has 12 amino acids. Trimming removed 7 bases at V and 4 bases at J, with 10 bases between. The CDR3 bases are TGTGCCAGCACCCTCTCCGGCTATGGCTACACCTTC. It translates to CASTLSGYGYTF.

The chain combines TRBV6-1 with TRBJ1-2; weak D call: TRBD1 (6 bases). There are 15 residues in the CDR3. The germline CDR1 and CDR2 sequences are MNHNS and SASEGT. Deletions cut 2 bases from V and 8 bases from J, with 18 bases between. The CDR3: CASSETQGGLWGYTF. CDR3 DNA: TGTGCCAGCAGTGAAACACAGGGCGGGTTGTGGGGCTACACCTTC.

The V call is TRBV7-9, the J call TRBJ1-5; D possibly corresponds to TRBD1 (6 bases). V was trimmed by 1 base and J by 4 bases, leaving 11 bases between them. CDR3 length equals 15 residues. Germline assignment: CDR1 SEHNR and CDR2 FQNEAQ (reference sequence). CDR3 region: CASSLEGQSNQPQHF. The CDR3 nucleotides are TGTGCCAGCAGCTTAGAAGGACAGTCAAATCAGCCCCAGCATTTT. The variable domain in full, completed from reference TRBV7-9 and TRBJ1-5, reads DTGVSQNPRHKITKRGQNVTFRCDPISEHNRLYWYRQTLGQGPEFLTYFQNEAQLEKSRLLSDRFSAERPKGSFSTLEIQRTEQGDSAMYLCASSLEGQSNQPQHFGDGTRLSIL.

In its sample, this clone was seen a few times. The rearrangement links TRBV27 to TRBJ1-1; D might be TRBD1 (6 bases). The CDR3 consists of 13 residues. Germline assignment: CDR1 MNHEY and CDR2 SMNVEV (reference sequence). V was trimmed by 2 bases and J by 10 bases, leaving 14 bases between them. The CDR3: CASSLMRGGLAFF. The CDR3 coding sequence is TGTGCCAGCAGTTTAATGCGGGGGGGCCTAGCTTTCTTT.

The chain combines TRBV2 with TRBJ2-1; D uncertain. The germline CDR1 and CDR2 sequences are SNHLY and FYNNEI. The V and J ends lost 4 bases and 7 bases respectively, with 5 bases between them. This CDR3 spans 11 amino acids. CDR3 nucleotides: TGTGCCAGCAGTGGTGGAAATGAGCAGTTCTTC. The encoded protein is CASSGGNEQFF.

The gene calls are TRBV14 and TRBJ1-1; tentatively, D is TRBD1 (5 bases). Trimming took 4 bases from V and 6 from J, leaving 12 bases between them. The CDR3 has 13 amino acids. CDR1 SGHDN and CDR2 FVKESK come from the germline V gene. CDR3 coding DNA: TGTGCCAGCAGCCCGTGGCGGGGCTCTGAAGCTTTCTTT. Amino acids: CASSPWRGSEAFF.

The CDR3 spells CASTQAEWTGGTEAFF. The DNA for the CDR3 is TGTGCCAGTACCCAGGCCGAATGGACAGGGGGCACTGAAGCTTTCTTT. V is TRBV19 and J is TRBJ1-1; 10 bases are a match to TRBD1. CDR3 length: 16 residues. The germline V gene encodes CDR1 LNHDA and CDR2 SQIVND (reference sequence). Unmatched junction bases numbered 12, after V lost 7 bases and J lost 4 bases.

This CDR3 is CASSQGAGGRNEQFF. CDR3 in DNA: TGTGCCAGCAGCCAGGGAGCGGGGGGTAGGAATGAGCAGTTCTTC. V usage is TRBV4-2 and J usage is TRBJ2-1; 9 bases align to TRBD2. Germline CDR1 reads LGHNA; CDR2 reads YNFKEQ. The CDR3 runs to 15 residues. The V segment lost 3 bases and the J segment 7 bases; nucleotides outside the gene matches: 7.

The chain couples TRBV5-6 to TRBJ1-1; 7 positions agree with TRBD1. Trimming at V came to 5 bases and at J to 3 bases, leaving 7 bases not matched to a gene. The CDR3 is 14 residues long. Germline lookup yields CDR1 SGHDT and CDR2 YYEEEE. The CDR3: CASRRRGPYTEAFF. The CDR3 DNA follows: TGTGCCAGCAGGCGAAGGGGGCCTTACACTGAAGCTTTCTTT.

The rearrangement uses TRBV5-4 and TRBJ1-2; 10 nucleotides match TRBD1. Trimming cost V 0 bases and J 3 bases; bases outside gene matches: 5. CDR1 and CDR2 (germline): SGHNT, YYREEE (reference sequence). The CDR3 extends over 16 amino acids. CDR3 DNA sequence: TGTGCCAGCAGCTTGGACGGGACAGGGGTCCACTATGGCTACACCTTC. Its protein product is CASSLDGTGVHYGYTF. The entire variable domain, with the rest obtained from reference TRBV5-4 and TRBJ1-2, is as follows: ETGVTQSPTHLIKTRGQQVTLRCSSQSGHNTVSWYQQALGQGPQFIFQYYREEENGRGNFPPRFSGLQFPNYSSELNVNALELDDSALYLCASSLDGTGVHYGYTFGSGTRLTVV.

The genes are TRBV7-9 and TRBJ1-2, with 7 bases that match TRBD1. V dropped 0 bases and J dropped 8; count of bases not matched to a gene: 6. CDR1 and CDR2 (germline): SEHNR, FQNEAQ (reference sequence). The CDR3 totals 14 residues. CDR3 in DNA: TGTGCCAGCAGCTTAGCACAGGGGCCTAGGGGCTACACCTTC. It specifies CASSLAQGPRGYTF.

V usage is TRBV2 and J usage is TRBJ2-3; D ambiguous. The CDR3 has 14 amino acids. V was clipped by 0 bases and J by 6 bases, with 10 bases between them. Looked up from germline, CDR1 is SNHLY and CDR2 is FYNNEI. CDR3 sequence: CASSEADGEDTQYF. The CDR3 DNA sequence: TGTGCCAGCAGTGAAGCGGACGGCGAGGATACGCAGTATTTT.

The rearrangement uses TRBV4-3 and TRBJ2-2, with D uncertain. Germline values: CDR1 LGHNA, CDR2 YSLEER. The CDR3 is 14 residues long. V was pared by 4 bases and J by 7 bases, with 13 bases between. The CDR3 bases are TGCGCCAGCAGCCCCGCTGAAGGTATCGGGGAGCTGTTTTTT. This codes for CASSPAEGIGELFF.

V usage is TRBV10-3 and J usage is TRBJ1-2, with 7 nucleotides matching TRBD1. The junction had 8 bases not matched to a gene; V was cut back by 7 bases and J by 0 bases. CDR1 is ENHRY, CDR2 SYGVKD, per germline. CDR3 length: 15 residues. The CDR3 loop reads CAITSGQNTNYGYTF. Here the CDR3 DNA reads TGTGCCATCACCTCGGGACAGAATACTAACTATGGCTACACCTTC.

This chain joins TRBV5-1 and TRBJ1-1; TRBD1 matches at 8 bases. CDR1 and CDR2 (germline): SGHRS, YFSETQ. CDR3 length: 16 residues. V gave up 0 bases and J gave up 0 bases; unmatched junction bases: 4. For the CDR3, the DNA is TGCGCCAGCAGCTTGGGTCAGGGGGCCATGAACACTGAAGCTTTCTTT. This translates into CASSLGQGAMNTEAFF.

CDR3 sequence reads: CASSYFGGRQPQHF. DNA for the CDR3: TGTGCCAGCAGTTACTTCGGTGGGAGGCAGCCCCAGCATTTT. The chain joins TRBV6-5 to TRBJ1-5; D is unresolved. CDR1 MNHEY and CDR2 SVGAGI come from the germline V gene. This CDR3 has 14 residues. Trimming removed 1 base at V and 7 bases at J, with 11 bases between.

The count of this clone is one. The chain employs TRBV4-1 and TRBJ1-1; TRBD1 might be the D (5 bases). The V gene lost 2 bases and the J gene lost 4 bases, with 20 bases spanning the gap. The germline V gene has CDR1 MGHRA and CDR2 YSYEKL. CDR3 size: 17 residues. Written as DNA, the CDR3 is TGCGCCAGCAGCCAAACCTATCGGCAGGGTGCGGGCACTGAAGCTTTCTTT. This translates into CASSQTYRQGAGTEAFF.